This T cell receptor beta chain derives from a study of blood T cell repertoires in COVID-19. Trimming cost V 3 bases and J 5 bases, with 9 bases left between them. The germline V gene encodes CDR1 SGHDT and CDR2 YYEEEE. The length of the CDR3 is 13 residues. Sequencing was performed with immunoSEQ multiplex PCR; in TCRdb, only in-frame clones are kept and a portion is missing. The sample carries around 160,000 clones, 80% recorded once. The sample comprised peripheral blood. The V gene is TRBV5-6, the J gene TRBJ1-5; the D gene is possibly TRBD1 (5 bases). The receptor comes from a man aged 55 to 70 with active or convalescent COVID-19. The CDR3: CASSSGRDQPQHF. For the CDR3, the DNA is TGTGCCAGCAGCTCGGGCAGGGATCAGCCCCAGCATTTT.